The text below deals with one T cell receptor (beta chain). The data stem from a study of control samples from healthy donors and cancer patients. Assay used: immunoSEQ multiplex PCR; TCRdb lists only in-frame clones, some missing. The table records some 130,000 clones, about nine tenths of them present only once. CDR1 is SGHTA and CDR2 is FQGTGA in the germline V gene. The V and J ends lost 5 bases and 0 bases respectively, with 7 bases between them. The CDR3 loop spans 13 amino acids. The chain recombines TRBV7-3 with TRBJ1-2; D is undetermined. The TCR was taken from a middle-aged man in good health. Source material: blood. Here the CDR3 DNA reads TGTGCCAGCAGCATGTCTGCTAACTATGGCTACACCTTC. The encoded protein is CASSMSANYGYTF.